A selection of T cell receptor beta chains follows, all from one sample in a study of vaccination effects on CD4 cells after COVID-19. Measured with immunoSEQ multiplex PCR; TCRdb has only the in-frame clones, and not every one. The sample has tens of thousands of clones; about 70% are singletons. The antigens for these receptors are not known. The starting material was CD4+ T cells from PBMCs cultured with SARS-CoV-2 spike peptides, obtained after COVID-19 vaccination. The source is a human donor who received a COVID-19 vaccine. Both conserved end residues are part of each CDR3. The D gene is left open where the match is weak. Where a row states a size, it is once, few, many or the class of an expanded clone; other rows omit it.

NA,TRBV6-2/TRBV6-3,TRBJ2-3,TRBD2,TGTGCCAGCAGTTACTCTCCCAGCGGGAGTACAGATACGCAGTATTTT,CASSYSPSGSTDTQYF
NA,TRBV14,TRBJ2-1,NA,TGTGCCAGCAGCCTGACCCTCATGGGTGAGCAGTTCTTC,CASSLTLMGEQFF
once,TRBV5-4,TRBJ2-5,NA,TGTGCCAGCAGCGAGCAAGAGACCCAGTACTTC,CASSEQETQYF
NA,TRBV5-1,TRBJ2-2,TRBD2,TGCGCCAGCAGTACCGTAGCGGGCTTACCGAACACCGGGGAGCTGTTTTTT,CASSTVAGLPNTGELFF
NA,TRBV19,TRBJ1-6,NA,TGTGCCAGTAGTAGTGGGGGATCTACGGAAAATTCACCCCTCCACTTT,CASSSGGSTENSPLHF
NA,TRBV6-1,TRBJ1-1,TRBD1,TGTGCCAGCAGTCGTGGGACAGCGAACACTGAAGCTTTCTTT,CASSRGTANTEAFF
NA,TRBV7-9,TRBJ2-7,NA,TGTGCCAGCAGCTTAATTAGCTACGAGCAGTACTTC,CASSLISYEQYF
NA,TRBV15,TRBJ1-3,NA,TGTGCCACCAGCAGGTCCGATTTCTCTGGAAACACCATATATTTT,CATSRSDFSGNTIYF
NA,TRBV11-2,TRBJ2-3,TRBD2,TGTGCCAGCAGCGTCTCCTACGGCGGGGGATTAGGGATGGGGCAGTATTTT,CASSVSYGGGLGMGQYF
once,TRBV6-1,TRBJ2-7,NA,TGTGCCAGCAGTGAGGCCCAGGTGCCAACCTACGAGCAGTACTTC,CASSEAQVPTYEQYF
NA,TRBV4-1,TRBJ1-5,NA,TGCGCCAGCAGCCAAGCTCCAACAGGTAATGGTCAGCCCCAGCATTTT,CASSQAPTGNGQPQHF
few,TRBV9,TRBJ1-2,TRBD1,TGTGCCAGCAGCGTCTCGCCCCCGGGACAGGGAGCTCATGGCTACACCTTC,CASSVSPPGQGAHGYTF
NA,TRBV5-1,TRBJ2-7,TRBD2,TGCGCCAGCAGCTGGGGACTAGCGGGGAGTTACGAGCAGTACTTC,CASSWGLAGSYEQYF
few,TRBV6-5,TRBJ1-2,NA,TGTGCCAGCAGTTATAGTGCAGGGTTCTATGGCTACACCTTC,CASSYSAGFYGYTF
once,TRBV4-1,TRBJ2-7,TRBD1,TGCGCCAGCAGGCTCGTATCCGGGACAGGGGGCTACGAGCAGTACTTC,CASRLVSGTGGYEQYF
NA,TRBV10-1,TRBJ2-3,NA,TGCGCCAGCAGTCCAGGGGGCACAGATACGCAGTATTTT,CASSPGGTDTQYF
NA,TRBV5-4,TRBJ1-1,TRBD1,TGTGCCAGCAGCAGGGACAGGGGGCTAGGGGACACTGAAGCTTTCTTT,CASSRDRGLGDTEAFF
once,TRBV12-3/TRBV12-4,TRBJ1-2,NA,TGTGCCAGCAGTTTTATTAGGAGGGATGGCTACACCTTC,CASSFIRRDGYTF
few,TRBV15,TRBJ1-2,TRBD1,TGTGCCACCAGCAGAGATTCAAGACAGGGTACCAACTATGGCTACACCTTC,CATSRDSRQGTNYGYTF
once,TRBV7-9,TRBJ2-1,NA,TGTGCCAGCAGCTTATGGGCCCGGACCGAGCAGTTCTTC,CASSLWARTEQFF
NA,TRBV5-1,TRBJ1-2,TRBD1,TGCGCCAGCAGCTTGAGACCCGCTGACAGGGGGAACTATGGCTACACCTTC,CASSLRPADRGNYGYTF
NA,TRBV2,TRBJ2-3,NA,TGTGCCAGCAGTAAAGAACTAGCAGATACGCAGTATTTT,CASSKELADTQYF
NA,TRBV5-6,TRBJ1-1,NA,TGTGCCAGCAGCCCCCGGGACACTGAAGCTTTCTTT,CASSPRDTEAFF
NA,TRBV5-1,TRBJ2-2,NA,TGCGCCAGCAGCTTGGCCGTTTTCCCAGCTGAGCGATTGAGGGGTCCATCTGGGGACGGGGAGCTGTTTTTT,CASSLAVFPAERLRGPSGDGELFF
NA,TRBV5-1,TRBJ2-1,TRBD1,TGCGCCAGCAGTTTCGACAGGGGGAGAAATGAGCAGTTCTTC,CASSFDRGRNEQFF